This T cell receptor (beta chain) appears in the sequencing data of a study of blood T cell repertoires in COVID-19 (dated by TCRdb to 2018 to 2020). About the full investigation: The collaborator samples originated in the United States, Italy and Spain and spanned the acute and convalescent phases of COVID-19. The material from the prospective study consisted of cDNA or gDNA derived from T cells, B-cell-depleted T cells, or PBMCs. Where HLA class I and class II types were available, the types were taken from metadata supplied by the sample provider, not from assay-based typing. Samples were obtained from the ongoing ImmuneRACE study (first 160 participants) and from 1,254 subjects provided by 6 global collaborators. The repertoires were released in a freely available public database meant as a resource for research on the immune response to SARS-CoV-2. Deeply sampled blood TCRbeta repertoires from subjects exposed to, actively infected with, or recovered from COVID-19 were included in the dataset. A de-identified subject ID, COVID-19 status, age in years and sex were almost always included in the sample metadata.

Results the study describes overall, beyond this receptor: Clinical and demographic metadata were provided uncurated, with the amount varying by source and participant.

Between the V and J ends, shortened by 4 bases and 4 bases respectively, the junction contains 13 bases. CDR1 is given as LGHDT and CDR2 as YNNKEL, both from the germline V gene (reference sequence). The CDR3 runs 15 residues from the cysteine to the phenylalanine. Here the CDR3 DNA is all that survives: 45 bases in frame from base 1. TCRbeta CDR3 regions were amplified from genomic DNA using the immunoSEQ Assay, a bias-controlled multiplex PCR. Per the authors' processing: Within the assay, amplification of reference gene primers was used to estimate how many nucleated cells each sample contained. Sequence reads were collapsed and filtered to measure the absolute abundance of every unique TCRbeta CDR3 rearrangement. For each sample, productive Simpson clonality was calculated as the square root of Simpson's diversity index across productive rearrangements. TCRdb provides this immuneACCESS table in a form limited to in-frame rearrangements. Some clones are lacking; in checked studies, under half of them reflect an unresolved V gene, and why the rest are absent is not known. The V and J calls and clone size were taken over from that table, and D and trimming were inferred from the DNA. This sample holds about 130,000 clones; under 95% were observed only once. The ten largest clones add up to around 3.7% of the sample.

In the case of this clone: Its binding antigen is unknown. One base away there is no much larger clone; base qualities are not given.

Each collaborating institution followed its own protocols to collect whole blood in K2EDTA tubes. For TCRbeta analysis, collaborators shipped samples in one of three forms: frozen whole blood, isolated PBMCs, or DNA extracted from either of those sample types. This sequence uses TRBV3-1 (or the pseudogene TRBV3-2) and TRBJ1-4; the D gene assignment is ambiguous. Sequenced: peripheral blood. The sequence was obtained from a man aged 50 or older with active COVID-19. The CDR3 in this case is CASSRRGLDNEKLFF. Here is the DNA: TGTGCCAGCAGCCGACGCGGGCTTGATAATGAAAAACTGTTTTTT.